This TCR beta chain was documented in a study of cytomegalovirus exposure and HLA in healthy donors. About this clone itself: Its target is not known.

Study results and caveats: As was reported, the classifier diagnosed cytomegalovirus status with high specificity and sensitivity.

This CDR3 has 17 amino acids. In germline, CDR1 is SGHDN, CDR2 FVKESK. Both 60 Vbeta primers and 13 Jbeta primers went into the PCR. The assay was immunoSEQ multiplex PCR, and TCRdb's table has in-frame clones only and misses some. The table lists under 200,000 clones, roughly 83% of them singletons, with under 0.4% in the top ten. The chain carries TRBV14 and TRBJ2-5, with D possibly TRBD2 on 5 matching bases. The J call may be wrong; the DNA end is better matched by TRBJ2-7. This sequence was found in a boy aged 2-15 years in good health and CMV-seronegative. Sequencing input: PBMCs. The CDR3 nucleotides are TGTGCCAGCAGCCAAGATATATCTAGCCTCTACTCCTACGAGCAGTACTTC. This encodes CASSQDISSLYSYEQYF.